The entry below describes one TCR beta chain. Antigen specificity is unknown. Other DNA sequences in the sample encode the same CDR3. Data came from immunoSEQ multiplex PCR; TCRdb stores just in-frame clones and leaves some out. The table includes tens of thousands of clones, about 90% detected once. The J segment lost 4 bases and the V segment lost 0 bases, leaving 2 bases of the junction unmatched. This CDR3 is built from 14 residues. From germline, CDR1 is SGHRS and CDR2 YFSETQ. This record comes from a study of radiotherapy plus CTLA-4 blockade in lung cancer. On the study more broadly: 15% to 20% of patients responded objectively, and about 30% achieved disease control.

Whole-study findings and limits: After treatment with radiotherapy plus ipilimumab, TCR clones that came from the tumor expanded in blood.

The input for sequencing was peripheral blood, taken from a patient treated with radiotherapy plus ipilimumab. The receptor was derived from a human donor with non-small cell lung cancer who had a partial response to radiotherapy plus ipilimumab. The V and J genes are TRBV5-1 and TRBJ2-3; TRBD1 agrees at 7 bases. The CDR3 bases are TGCGCCAGCAGCTTGGGACAGGGAGCAGATACGCAGTATTTT. Translation: CASSLGQGADTQYF.